Below, 22 T cell receptor beta chains from the same sample are listed, as sequenced in a study of cytotoxic CD8 clonotypes in ibrutinib-treated CLL. Produced via immunoSEQ multiplex PCR; TCRdb's table is partial and in-frame only. The sample lists 50,000 to 65,000 clones, 45% to 60% occurring once. Sequences were derived from PBMCs, sampled after 12 months of ibrutinib treatment. The receptor source for this set is a human donor with chronic lymphocytic leukemia.

The CDR3 sequence is CASRTRLAGAENEQFF. Written as DNA, the CDR3 is TGTGCCAGCAGGACGAGACTAGCGGGAGCTGAGAATGAGCAGTTCTTC. V usage is TRBV2 and J usage is TRBJ2-1; TRBD2 matches at 12 bases. The CDR3 is made up of 16 amino acids. Germline-derived CDR1 and CDR2 are SNHLY and FYNNEI. With 6 bases clipped from V and 7 bases from J, the junction kept 10 bases outside the gene matches.

This clone has just a few counts. The V and J genes are TRBV9 and TRBJ2-5; D gene uncertain. The V gene's germline CDR1 is SGDLS and CDR2 YYNGEE. V was pared by 4 bases and J by 1 base, with 11 bases between. The CDR3 sequence is 14 residues long. DNA of the CDR3: TGTGCCAGCAGCCCCGCCGGGCCCCAAGAGACCCAGTACTTC. It codes for CASSPAGPQETQYF.

The CDR3 sequence is CASSAGGSDTQYF. In DNA form, the CDR3 reads TGTGCCAGCAGCGCGGGGGGGTCGGATACGCAGTATTTT. The chain is built from TRBV9 and TRBJ2-3; 8 bases agree with TRBD2. Per germline, CDR1 SGDLS and CDR2 YYNGEE. Unmatched junction bases numbered 3, after V lost 3 bases and J lost 6 bases. The CDR3 is made up of 13 amino acids.

The chain employs TRBV21-1 and TRBJ1-4. TRBV21-1 is termed a pseudogene. The CDR3 is 16 residues long. The CDR3 sequence is CASSSERRAENEKLFF. The CDR3 DNA is TGTGCCAGCAGCTCGGAGCGTCGGGCGGAAAATGAAAAACTGTTTTTT.

The CDR3 here is CASKTKNTEAFF. CDR3 bases: TGTGCCAGCAAGACGAAGAACACTGAAGCTTTCTTT. The chain couples TRBV27 to TRBJ1-1, with D unclear. The germline gives CDR1 MNHEY, CDR2 SMNVEV (reference sequence). There are 12 residues in the CDR3. Trimming pared 7 bases from V and 1 base from J, leaving 7 bases between.

This clone was picked up one time. The V gene is TRBV5-1, the J gene TRBJ1-6; D unclear. V gave up 3 bases and J gave up 4 bases, with 8 bases separating them. CDR3 size: 14 residues. Germline loops: CDR1 SGHRS, CDR2 YFSETQ. The CDR3 nucleotides read TGCGCCAGCAGCTACGACACGTATAATTCACCCCTCCACTTT. Translated, it gives CASSYDTYNSPLHF.

The genes are TRBV5-1 and TRBJ1-2; the match to TRBD1 covers 10 bases. Germline V lookup: CDR1 SGHRS, CDR2 YFSETQ. The CDR3 is 15 amino acids. J gave up 1 base and V 2 bases, and 2 bases lay outside the gene matches. The CDR3 bases are TGCGCCAGCAGCTTTCGGGACAGGGGTAACTATGGCTACACCTTC. This sequence encodes CASSFRDRGNYGYTF.

The DNA of the CDR3 is TGTGCCAGCAGCCGGGGGATGAAAGAGACCCAGTACTTC. Encoded protein: CASSRGMKETQYF. V is TRBV7-2 and J is TRBJ2-5, with TRBD2 as a possible D gene (6 bases). Deletions cut 5 bases from V and 3 bases from J, with 10 bases between. The CDR3 runs to 13 residues. CDR1 is SGHTA, CDR2 FQGNSA, per germline. Full variable domain (remainder filled in from reference TRBV7-2 and TRBJ2-5): GAGVSQSPSNKVTEKGKDVELRCDPISGHTALYWYRQSLGQGLEFLIYFQGNSAPDKSGLPSDRFSAERTGGSVSTLTIQRTQQEDSAVYLCASSRGMKETQYFGPGTRLLVL.

The chain carries TRBV5-1 and TRBJ2-7; D is perhaps TRBD1 (6 bases). V lost 8 bases to trimming and J lost 3 bases, with 12 bases between them. Germline V gene data show CDR1 as SGHRS and CDR2 as YFSETQ. The CDR3 has 12 residues. The CDR3 nucleotides are TGCGCCAGTGGACAGTGCCGCTACGAGCAGTACGTC. It translates to CASGQCRYEQYV.

The chain has TRBV7-2 and TRBJ2-7; 11 nucleotides align to TRBD1. Germline trimming cut 4 bases from V and 3 bases from J; bases unmatched to any gene: 5. This CDR3 is built from 15 residues. The germline V gene has CDR1 SGHTA and CDR2 FQGNSA. The CDR3 here is CASSWTGGFRYEQYF. DNA of the CDR3: TGTGCCAGCAGCTGGACAGGGGGCTTTCGCTACGAGCAGTACTTC.

This clone was detected a few times. The rearrangement links TRBV11-2 to TRBJ2-5, with D perhaps matching TRBD1 or TRBD2 (5 bases each). V was cut by 3 bases and J by 2 bases, with 10 bases left in between. Germline CDR1 and CDR2: SGHAT and FQNNGV. The CDR3 contains 14 residues. Written as DNA, the CDR3 is TGTGCCAGCAGCTTTTCGGGACGGCAAGAGACCCAGTACTTC. It is translated as CASSFSGRQETQYF.

This CDR3 is CASSLGLGADTQYF. The CDR3 DNA sequence: TGTGCCAGCAGCTTAGGACTAGGGGCAGATACGCAGTATTTT. The rearrangement uses TRBV11-2 and TRBJ2-3; D is possibly TRBD2 (6 bases). Germline CDR1 SGHAT, CDR2 FQNNGV. The CDR3 consists of 14 residues. The V and J ends lost 1 base and 4 bases respectively, with 9 bases between them.

This clone has only a few counts. V usage is TRBV2 and J usage is TRBJ2-1, with 8 bases identical to TRBD2. Germline assignment: CDR1 SNHLY and CDR2 FYNNEI. CDR3 length: 15 amino acids. V gave up 6 bases and J gave up 7 bases; unmatched junction bases: 11. As DNA, the CDR3 is TGTGCCAGCAGGGTGGGACTAGTATCAAGGAATGAGCAGTTCTTC. Amino acid sequence: CASRVGLVSRNEQFF.

The rearrangement links TRBV6-5 to TRBJ1-5; 9 bases line up with TRBD1. The CDR3 is 14 amino acids. CDR1 is MNHEY, CDR2 SVGAGI, per germline. Trimming removed 7 bases from V and 6 bases from J; junction bases left unmatched: 7. CDR3 nucleotide sequence: TGTGCCAGCACCCACAGGGGGCTACGTCAGCCCCAGCATTTT. This codes for CASTHRGLRQPQHF.

The rearrangement uses TRBV29-1 and TRBJ2-3; D is uncertain. Trimming took off 3 bases at V and 4 bases at J, with 8 bases between the two ends. Germline loops: CDR1 SQVTM, CDR2 ANQGSEA. The CDR3 covers 12 residues. The chain's CDR3 is CSVELSADTQYF. CDR3 sequence (DNA): TGCAGCGTTGAGCTTTCGGCAGATACGCAGTATTTT.

This clone has only a few counts. This chain joins TRBV6-6 and TRBJ1-5, with 8 positions matching TRBD1. The CDR3 totals 14 residues. CDR1 and CDR2 from the germline V gene are MNHNY and SVGAGI (reference sequence). J gave up 6 bases and V 5 bases, and 6 bases lay outside the gene matches. CDR3 region: CASSIRTGTQPQHF. DNA of the CDR3: TGTGCCAGCAGTATCCGGACAGGGACTCAGCCCCAGCATTTT.

This clone was counted many times. The chain combines TRBV2 with TRBJ2-3; D remains unclear. V gave up 7 bases and J gave up 5 bases, with 7 bases separating them. The CDR3 contains 11 residues. Germline lookup yields CDR1 SNHLY and CDR2 FYNNEI. The CDR3 sequence is CASKKGDTQYF. The CDR3 DNA follows: TGTGCCAGCAAAAAGGGAGATACGCAGTATTTT. Complete variable domain (other parts from reference TRBV2 and TRBJ2-3): EPEVTQTPSHQVTQMGQEVILRCVPISNHLYFYWYRQILGQKVEFLVSFYNNEISEKSEIFDDQFSVERPDGSNFTLKIRSTKLEDSAMYFCASKKGDTQYFGPGTRLTVL.

This clone has a handful of counts. The V call is TRBV9, the J call TRBJ2-2; tentative D call: TRBD2 (5 bases). The V gene lost 0 bases and the J gene lost 8 bases, with 11 bases spanning the gap. In germline, CDR1 is SGDLS, CDR2 YYNGEE. This CDR3 comprises 14 residues. The CDR3 nucleotides are TGTGCCAGCAGCGTAGGGGCCGCGGGTGGGGAGCTGTTTTTT. Encoded protein: CASSVGAAGGELFF. Together with reference TRBV9 and TRBJ2-2, the CDR3 gives the full variable domain: DSGVTQTPKHLITATGQRVTLRCSPRSGDLSVYWYQQSLDQGLQFLIQYYNGEERAKGNILERFSAQQFPDLHSELNLSSLELGDSALYFCASSVGAAGGELFFGEGSRLTVL.

This clone was seen a handful of times. J is TRBJ1-1 and V is TRBV2; D gene ambiguous. The germline V gene encodes CDR1 SNHLY and CDR2 FYNNEI. The CDR3 runs to 14 residues. With 11 bases removed from V and 1 base from J, the gap between germline ends came to 17 bases. Here the CDR3 reads CAGSDWAENTEAFF. DNA for the CDR3: TGTGCCGGATCTGATTGGGCGGAGAACACTGAAGCTTTCTTT. The full variable domain, in which reference TRBV2 and TRBJ1-1 provide the parts outside the CDR3, is EPEVTQTPSHQVTQMGQEVILRCVPISNHLYFYWYRQILGQKVEFLVSFYNNEISEKSEIFDDQFSVERPDGSNFTLKIRSTKLEDSAMYFCAGSDWAENTEAFFGQGTRLTVV.

This clone counts as medium-sized. The J gene is TRBJ2-5, the V gene TRBV27; 8 positions agree with TRBD1. With V trimmed by 6 bases and J by 2 bases, 11 bases remained unmatched. From germline, CDR1 is MNHEY and CDR2 SMNVEV (reference sequence). The CDR3 totals 16 residues. Here the CDR3 DNA reads TGTGCCAGCAGGCGAGCCGAACAGGGGGTTCAAGAGACCCAGTACTTC. This sequence encodes CASRRAEQGVQETQYF.

This clone was detected many times. The V and J genes are TRBV11-2 and TRBJ2-3; 7 bases agree with TRBD2. This CDR3 is built from 16 residues. With 4 bases clipped from V and 2 bases from J, the junction kept 9 bases outside the gene matches. Germline V gene data show CDR1 as SGHAT and CDR2 as FQNNGV. The DNA of the CDR3 is TGTGCCAGCAGCTCTCAACCGGGACTAAACACAGATACGCAGTATTTT. This gives the protein CASSSQPGLNTDTQYF.

To note about this clone: Other DNA sequences of this sample code for an identical CDR3. V and J are TRBV30 and TRBJ2-2, with D maybe TRBD1 (6 bases). Germline assignment: CDR1 GTSNPN and CDR2 SVGIG (reference sequence). The CDR3 runs to 13 residues. Trimming took 0 bases from V and 8 from J, leaving 10 bases between them. In DNA, the CDR3 is TGTGCCTGGAGTGTACCTGGGACAGGGGAGCTGTTTTTT. Translated, it gives CAWSVPGTGELFF.